This paragraph reports one T cell receptor (beta chain). What it binds is not known. The ends lost 3 bases at V and 6 bases at J; junction bases unmatched: 19. The CDR3 loop spans 20 amino acids. Germline CDR1 is MGHRA and CDR2 is YSYEKL. This PCR relied on a set of 60 Vbeta primers and 13 Jbeta primers. Using immunoSEQ multiplex PCR, the repertoire was profiled, and TCRdb retains in-frame clones only, with some absent. The sample gives 210,000 or so clones, 70% to 90% of which show up once; about 1.2% is in the top ten. This donor lacks a recorded CMV serostatus. The sample comes from a study of cytomegalovirus exposure and HLA in healthy donors. Findings of the study overall: HLA restriction was apparent for most CMV-associated TCR beta chains in a later analysis. A later examination showed that TCR association rates differed by HLA locus, with DRB1 most and HLA-C fewest.

The clonotype comes from a human donor in good health. V gene TRBV4-1 combines with J gene TRBJ2-1, with TRBD2 matching 11 bases. Material: PBMCs. The CDR3 region has the DNA TGCGCCAGCAGCCATCCGGGACTAGCGGCGTTCGGCCCTAGGTCCAATGAGCAGTTCTTC. Translated: CASSHPGLAAFGPRSNEQFF.